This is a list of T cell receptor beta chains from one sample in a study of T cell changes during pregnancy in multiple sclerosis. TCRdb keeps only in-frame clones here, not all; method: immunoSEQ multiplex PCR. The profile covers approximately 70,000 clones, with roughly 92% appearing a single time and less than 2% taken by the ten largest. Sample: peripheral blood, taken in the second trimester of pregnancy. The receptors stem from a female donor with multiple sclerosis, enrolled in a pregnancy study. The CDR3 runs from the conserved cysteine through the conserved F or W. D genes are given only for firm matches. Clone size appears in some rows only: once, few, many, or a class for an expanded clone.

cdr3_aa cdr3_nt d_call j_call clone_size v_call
CASSLGLAGGKQDEQFF TGCGCCAGCAGCTTGGGGCTAGCGGGGGGAAAACAGGATGAGCAGTTCTTC TRBD2 TRBJ2-1 NA TRBV5-1
CSAAGTGGLFF TGCAGTGCAGCTGGGACAGGCGGTCTGTTTTTT TRBD1 TRBJ1-4 NA TRBV20-1
CAWSARPGNTEAFF TGTGCCTGGAGTGCCCGTCCGGGGAACACTGAAGCTTTCTTT NA TRBJ1-1 few TRBV30
CASSQDSLYGYTF TGTGCCAGCAGCCAGGACAGCCTCTATGGCTACACCTTC NA TRBJ1-2 many TRBV11-3
CASSFGLNSPLHF TGTGCCAGTAGTTTTGGACTTAACTCACCCCTCCACTTT NA TRBJ1-6 NA TRBV19
CAWSPLGTSNHQPQHF TGTGCCTGGAGCCCCCTTGGGACAAGTAATCATCAGCCCCAGCATTTT NA TRBJ1-5 NA TRBV30
CASRRTGNTGYTF TGTGCCAGCAGGAGAACAGGGAATACTGGCTACACCTTC NA TRBJ1-2 few TRBV28
CASSRSVGSYEQYF TGCGCCAGCAGCCGTAGCGTGGGCTCCTACGAGCAGTACTTC NA TRBJ2-7 NA TRBV5-1
CASRLRWDEQFF TGTGCCAGCAGGCTCAGGTGGGATGAGCAGTTCTTC NA TRBJ2-1 NA TRBV6-1
CASGLGVTDEDEAFF TGTGCTAGTGGTTTGGGGGTAACCGATGAGGATGAAGCTTTCTTT NA TRBJ1-1 NA TRBV12-5
CASSPGTRAHNEQFF TGTGCCAGCAGTCCCGGGACAAGGGCCCACAATGAGCAGTTCTTC NA TRBJ2-1 NA TRBV28
CASSSGRRFSGNTIYF TGTGCCAGCAGTTCCGGCAGGAGGTTCTCTGGAAACACCATATATTTT NA TRBJ1-3 NA TRBV7-2
CASGLRQGLRTEAFF TGTGCTAGTGGTCTGCGACAGGGTTTGAGGACTGAAGCTTTCTTT TRBD1 TRBJ1-1 NA TRBV12-5
CASSQRTGAYEQYF TGTGCCAGCAGCCAACGGACAGGGGCCTACGAGCAGTACTTC TRBD1 TRBJ2-7 NA TRBV7-2
CASSKTSGCNTQYF TGTGCCAGCAGCAAAACTAGCGGGTGTAATACGCAGTATTTT NA TRBJ2-3 once TRBV21-1
CASSLIPSGVNEQFF TGTGCCAGCAGTTTAATCCCTAGCGGGGTGAATGAGCAGTTCTTC TRBD2 TRBJ2-1 NA TRBV28
CASSLTSGSSYEQYF TGTGCCAGCAGCTTAACTAGCGGGTCCTCCTACGAGCAGTACTTC TRBD2 TRBJ2-7 once TRBV11-3
CASSLVSGWETQYF TGTGCCAGCAGCTTAGTCTCGGGTTGGGAGACCCAGTACTTC NA TRBJ2-5 NA TRBV11-3
CAWSPARVRGNEKLFF TGTGCCTGGAGCCCAGCCAGGGTCCGTGGGAATGAAAAACTGTTTTTT NA TRBJ1-4 NA TRBV30
CASSSQGEGVGIF TGTGCCAGTAGTTCTCAAGGAGAGGGGGTCGGGATCTTC NA TRBJ2-1 NA TRBV19